Presented here are 23 T cell receptor beta chains from one specimen sequenced in a study of T-cell reconstitution after alpha-beta-depleted transplantation in children (dated by TCRdb to about 2016). Preparation of the library involved PCR. The sequencer was an Illumina HiSeq 2500. TCR library preparation used molecular barcoding, with unique molecular identifiers applied to normalize quantification of the TCRbeta repertoire. TCRdb passed the public sequencing reads through fastp at Q25 and MiXCR, retaining productive beta sequences. Rows with a matching CDR3 protein are joined into one entry that keeps the most common DNA and genes. This sample gives about 610,000 distinct CDR3 sequences in total; roughly a tenth of them show up just once. The top ten clones comprise less than 5% of the sample. Material: PBMCs from the stem cell graft donor, obtained from the stem cell graft. Receptors originate from a human donor who donated a stem cell graft to a child with acute myeloid leukemia.

This clonotype has only a few counts. The chain couples TRBV19 to TRBJ2-2; perhaps TRBD1 as D (5 bases). Germline assignment: CDR1 LNHDA and CDR2 SQIVND (reference sequence). The CDR3 has 16 residues. V lost 1 base and J lost 2, with 11 bases in between. The CDR3 DNA sequence: TGTGCCAGTAGTATAGCCGGCCAGGGAAACACCGGGGAGCTGTTTTTT. Its protein is CASSIAGQGNTGELFF.

This clonotype has a handful of counts. The CDR3 is CASSPPGLAGSGEQFF. Here the CDR3 DNA reads TGTGCCAGCTCACCACCAGGGCTAGCGGGATCAGGGGAGCAGTTCTTC. The V and J genes are TRBV18 and TRBJ2-1, with 9 bases fitting TRBD2. There are 16 residues in the CDR3. Looked up from germline, CDR1 is KGHSH and CDR2 is LQKENI. Losses at the gene ends were 0 bases for V and 10 bases for J; bases not matched to a gene: 10. Full variable domain (missing parts from reference TRBV18 and TRBJ2-1): NAGVMQNPRHLVRRRGQEARLRCSPMKGHSHVYWYRQLPEEGLKFMVYLQKENIIDESGMPKERFSAEFPKEGPSILRIQQVVRGDSAAYFCASSPPGLAGSGEQFFGPGTRLTVL.

This clonotype was counted many times. V and J are TRBV29-1 and TRBJ1-2; D not certain. CDR1 SQVTM and CDR2 ANQGSEA come from the germline V gene. V shed 1 base and J shed 0 bases, with 6 bases lying between them. This CDR3 spans 13 amino acids. The CDR3 nucleotides read TGCAGCGTTGAAGCCGACTCTAACTATGGCTACACCTTC. Amino acid sequence: CSVEADSNYGYTF.

This clonotype was counted ten times or more. The chain uses TRBV15 and TRBJ2-5, with D perhaps TRBD1 (6 bases). The CDR3 extends over 15 amino acids. CDR1 is LNHNV and CDR2 is YYDKDF in the germline V gene (reference sequence). V was cut by 0 bases and J by 7 bases, with 15 bases left in between. DNA of the CDR3: TGTGCCACCAGCAGAGATCGTTGGGGGCTGGGGACCCAGTACTTC. It yields the protein CATSRDRWGLGTQYF.

This chain links TRBV29-1 with TRBJ2-7; TRBD2 matches at 14 bases. The CDR3 spans 15 residues. V dropped 4 bases and J dropped 2; count of bases not matched to a gene: 4. Germline lookup yields CDR1 SQVTM and CDR2 ANQGSEA. In DNA, the CDR3 is TGCAGCGTTGCCCTGGGACTAGCGGGAGCCTACGAGCAGTACTTC. This encodes CSVALGLAGAYEQYF.

This clonotype was detected ten times or more. The rearrangement links TRBV29-1 to TRBJ2-7; 9 bases align to TRBD1. Trimming took 7 bases from V and 3 from J; bases not matched to a gene: 7. The CDR3 has 13 residues. Germline V lookup: CDR1 SQVTM, CDR2 ANQGSEA. The CDR3 nucleotides read TGCAGCGCCTCCCAGACAGGGGGCTACGAGCAGTACTTC. Protein product: CSASQTGGYEQYF.

At least ten counts were recorded for this clonotype. The chain couples TRBV7-2 to TRBJ2-1; D is possibly TRBD2 (6 bases). V was cut by 6 bases and J by 3 bases, with 9 bases left in between. The CDR3 length is 13 residues. CDR1 and CDR2 from the germline V gene are SGHTA and FQGNSA. This chain's CDR3 is CASRGGLYNEQFF. As DNA, the CDR3 is TGTGCCAGCAGGGGGGGACTCTACAATGAGCAGTTCTTC.

This clonotype was picked up many times. The chain links TRBV7-3 to TRBJ2-7, with 12 bases aligning to TRBD2. The V gene's germline CDR1 is SGHTA and CDR2 FQGTGA. J lost 4 bases, V lost 2 bases, and 18 bases had no gene match. This CDR3 has 20 amino acids. In nucleotides, the CDR3 is TGTGCCAGCAGCTTACTCAGGGCTAGCGGGAGGGCCGCCTTCCTGTACGAGCAGTACTTC. Protein sequence: CASSLLRASGRAAFLYEQYF.

This clonotype was detected only a few times. The chain carries TRBV20-1 and TRBJ2-5; unclear D gene. Between the trimmed V and J ends, which lost 5 bases and 2 bases, there was a span of 12 bases. The CDR3 covers 13 residues. Germline CDR1 is DFQATT and CDR2 is SNEGSKA (reference sequence). As DNA, the CDR3 is TGCAGTGCTCCCCGACGGAATCAAGAGACCCAGTACTTC. This sequence encodes CSAPRRNQETQYF.

There are a few counts of this clonotype. The chain is built from TRBV7-2 and TRBJ1-5, with D unresolved. Germline lookup yields CDR1 SGHTA and CDR2 FQGNSA. V was cut by 5 bases and J by 3 bases, with 14 bases left in between. This CDR3 has 15 residues. CDR3 amino acids: CASSPQGWPNQPQHF. CDR3 bases: TGTGCCAGCAGCCCCCAAGGTTGGCCCAATCAGCCCCAGCATTTT.

This clonotype was counted ten times or more. The rearrangement links TRBV12-3 or TRBV12-4 to TRBJ1-2; D not certain. V lost 7 bases to trimming and J lost 2 bases, with 11 bases between them. This CDR3 has 13 amino acids. In DNA form, the CDR3 reads TGTGCCAGCACCCCGTCGGTGAACTATGGCTACACCTTC. It encodes CASTPSVNYGYTF.

The table lists this clonotype with a few counts. The chain carries TRBV6-5 and TRBJ1-1; D not resolved. The germline V and J ends were trimmed by 6 bases and 11 bases, with 16 bases remaining between them. Germline V lookup: CDR1 MNHEY, CDR2 SVGAGI. The CDR3 is made up of 12 amino acids. The chain's CDR3 is CASSRPYQEAFF. The CDR3 DNA follows: TGTGCCAGCAGCAGACCATATCAGGAGGCTTTCTTT.

This clonotype has only a few counts. The chain couples TRBV20-1 to TRBJ1-5, with 7 bases fitting TRBD1. In germline, CDR1 is DFQATT, CDR2 SNEGSKA (reference sequence). There are 15 residues in the CDR3. V lost 6 bases, J lost 1 base, and 9 bases stayed unmatched. CDR3 sequence (DNA): TGCAGTGCAATTACAGGGGCGAGGAGCAATCAGCCCCAGCATTTT. The encoded protein is CSAITGARSNQPQHF.

This clonotype was counted between two and nine times. The chain employs TRBV18 and TRBJ2-1; 9 nucleotides match TRBD2. Trimming took 2 bases from V and 4 from J; bases not matched to a gene: 6. The length of the CDR3 is 16 residues. Germline V gives CDR1 KGHSH, CDR2 LQKENI. CDR3 amino acids: CASSPSAGGIYNEQFF. CDR3 bases: TGTGCCAGCTCACCATCGGCGGGAGGGATTTACAATGAGCAGTTCTTC.

Concerning this clonotype itself: A much larger clone is a single base away; this may be a read error. The genes are TRBV12-3 or TRBV12-4 and TRBJ2-7, with D uncertain. The DNA matches TRBJ2-1 better at its end, which makes the J call doubtful. The CDR3 is made up of 13 amino acids. In nucleotides, the CDR3 is TGTGCCAGCAGTTTCGTGGGTACCTACGAGCAGTTCTTC. Protein product: CASSFVGTYEQFF.

This clonotype has more than one count but fewer than ten. The chain uses TRBV29-1 and TRBJ2-2; possibly TRBD2 for D (6 bases). The V gene's germline CDR1 is SQVTM and CDR2 ANQGSEA. V lost 7 bases and J lost 6, with 18 bases in between. The CDR3 is 14 residues long. The CDR3 bases are TGCAGCGCCAACCTTATTTCGGGGGCCGGGGAGCTGTTTTTT. It translates to CSANLISGAGELFF.

This clonotype was detected ten times or more. V and J are TRBV29-1 and TRBJ2-5; the D gene is possibly TRBD2 (5 bases). The CDR3 is 12 amino acids. Germline V gene sequence: CDR1 SQVTM, CDR2 ANQGSEA. The V end was cut by 2 bases, the J end by 7 bases, with 11 bases between. CDR3 in DNA: TGCAGCGTTGAACAACTTGAGGGGACCCAGTACTTC. Translating it yields CSVEQLEGTQYF.

This clonotype was picked up a small number of times. This chain uses TRBV6-5 with TRBJ2-7, with 11 bases fitting TRBD1. CDR3 size: 16 residues. Germline V gene lookup returns CDR1 MNHEY and CDR2 SVGAGI. Trimming removed 2 bases from V and 2 bases from J; junction bases left unmatched: 5. The CDR3 reads CASSYGGQGGPYEQYF. In DNA form, the CDR3 reads TGTGCCAGCAGTTACGGGGGACAGGGGGGTCCCTACGAGCAGTACTTC.

In its sample, this clonotype was seen a few times. The chain joins TRBV7-3 to TRBJ2-7; D is possibly TRBD2 (5 bases). V was trimmed by 5 bases and J by 0 bases, leaving 14 bases between them. This CDR3 spans 15 amino acids. Germline CDR1 SGHTA, CDR2 FQGTGA. CDR3 bases: TGTGCCAGCAGCCGCGGTGGGAGCCCCTCCTACGAGCAGTACTTC. Translated, it gives CASSRGGSPSYEQYF.

The chain is built from TRBV2 and TRBJ2-1, with D possibly matching TRBD2 (7 bases). Trimming took 2 bases from V and 7 from J, leaving 15 bases between them. The germline CDR1 and CDR2 sequences are SNHLY and FYNNEI. The CDR3 loop spans 15 amino acids. CDR3 nucleotide sequence: TGTGCCAGCAGTGAAACGCGGGGGCGCGGGAATGAGCAGTTCTTC. Translating it yields CASSETRGRGNEQFF.

The chain links TRBV28 to TRBJ2-4; 11 bases are a match to TRBD2. The CDR3 length is 16 residues. The J segment lost 3 bases and the V segment lost 3 bases, leaving 4 bases of the junction unmatched. Germline CDR1 and CDR2: MDHEN and SYDVKM. Here the CDR3 DNA reads TGTGCCAGCAGTTTTAGCGGGAGGGAGGGCAAAAACATTCAGTACTTC. Translating gives CASSFSGREGKNIQYF.

This clonotype appeared many times. The chain joins TRBV9 to TRBJ2-7; unclear D gene. Germline V gene data show CDR1 as SGDLS and CDR2 as YYNGEE. The length of the CDR3 is 16 residues. With 0 bases removed from V and 6 bases from J, the gap between germline ends came to 19 bases. The CDR3 DNA is TGTGCCAGCAGCGTAGAGGAACATTCTCGATATGCCGAGCAGTACTTC. This encodes CASSVEEHSRYAEQYF. Together with reference TRBV9 and TRBJ2-7, the CDR3 gives the full variable domain: DSGVTQTPKHLITATGQRVTLRCSPRSGDLSVYWYQQSLDQGLQFLIQYYNGEERAKGNILERFSAQQFPDLHSELNLSSLELGDSALYFCASSVEEHSRYAEQYFGPGTRLTVT.

This clonotype came up many times. V and J are TRBV11-3 and TRBJ2-2; TRBD1 might be the D (5 bases). CDR1 is SGHNT and CDR2 is YENEEA in the germline V gene. There are 13 residues in the CDR3. V was cut by 3 bases and J by 7 bases, with 9 bases left in between. CDR3 DNA: TGTGCCAGCAGCTTTTGGGGCGGCGGGGAGCTGTTTTTT. This sequence encodes CASSFWGGGELFF.